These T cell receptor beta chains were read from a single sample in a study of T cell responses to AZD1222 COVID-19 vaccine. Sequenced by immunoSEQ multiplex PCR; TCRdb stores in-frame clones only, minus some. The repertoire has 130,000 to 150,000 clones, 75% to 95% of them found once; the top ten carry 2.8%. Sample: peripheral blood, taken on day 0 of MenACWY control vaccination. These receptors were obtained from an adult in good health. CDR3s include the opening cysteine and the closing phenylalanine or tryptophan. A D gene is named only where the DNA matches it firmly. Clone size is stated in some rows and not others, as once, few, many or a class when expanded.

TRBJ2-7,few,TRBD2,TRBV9,TGTGCCAGCAGCGTAGGCCGGGAGGGCCGCGAGCAGTACTTC,CASSVGREGREQYF
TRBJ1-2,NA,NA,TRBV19,TGTGCCAGTAGTAGTTCGCCGAGAAGGCCCGTGGTGGGCGGCTACACCTTC,CASSSSPRRPVVGGYTF
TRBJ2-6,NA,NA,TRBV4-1,TGCGCCAGCAGCCAAGCGGAGGGGCAATCTGGGGCCAACGTCCTGACTTTC,CASSQAEGQSGANVLTF
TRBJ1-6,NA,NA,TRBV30,TGTGCCTGGAGTGGCCTGGGTGGTTCACCCCTCCACTTT,CAWSGLGGSPLHF
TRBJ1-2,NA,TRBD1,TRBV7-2,TGTGCCAGCAGCCCCGACCTTTGGACAGGGGGTAACTATGGCTACACCTTC,CASSPDLWTGGNYGYTF
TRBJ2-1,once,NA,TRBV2,TGTGCCAGCAGTGAGGCGGGAACCTCCTACAATGAGCAGTTCTTC,CASSEAGTSYNEQFF
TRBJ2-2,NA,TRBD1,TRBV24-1,TGTGCCACCAGTGACTCGACAGGGTCGACCGGGGAGCTGTTTTTT,CATSDSTGSTGELFF
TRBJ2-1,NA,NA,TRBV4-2,TGTGCCAGCAGCCCGAGGGTCTTGCGTGAGCAGTTCTTC,CASSPRVLREQFF
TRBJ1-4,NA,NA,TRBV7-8,TGTGCCAGCAGCTTACCGGGGGCACGAGAAAAACTGTTTTTT,CASSLPGAREKLFF
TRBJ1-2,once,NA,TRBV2,TGTGCCAGCTCCGGTCGGGGGTTTGGCTACACCTTC,CASSGRGFGYTF
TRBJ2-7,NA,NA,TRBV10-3,TGTGCCATCACGTTGGGGCTCGAGCAGTACTTC,CAITLGLEQYF
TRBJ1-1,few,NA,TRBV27,TGTGCCAGCAGTTTCCGACAGAGGGCTGAAGCTTTCTTT,CASSFRQRAEAFF
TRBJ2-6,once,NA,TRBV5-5,TGTGCCAGCAGCTTGGGAGCGTCTGGGGCCAACGTCCTGACTTTC,CASSLGASGANVLTF
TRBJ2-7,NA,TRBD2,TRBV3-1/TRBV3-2,TGTGCCAGCAGCCAGGCTAGCGGGATTCGACGAGAGCAGTACTTC,CASSQASGIRREQYF
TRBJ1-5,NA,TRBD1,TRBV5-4,TGTGCCAGCAGCCTACAGGGGGCGGGCAATCAGCCCCAGCATTTT,CASSLQGAGNQPQHF
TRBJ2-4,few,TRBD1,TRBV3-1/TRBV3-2,TGTGCCAGCAGCCTACGACAGGGAAACATTCAGTACTTC,CASSLRQGNIQYF
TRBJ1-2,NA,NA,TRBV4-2,TGTGCCAGCAGCCAATTAAGGGATGGCTACACCTTC,CASSQLRDGYTF
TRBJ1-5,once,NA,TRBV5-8,TGTGCCAGCATTCTGCGGGCCAGCAGCAATCAGCCCCAGCATTTT,CASILRASSNQPQHF
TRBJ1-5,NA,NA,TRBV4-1,TGCGCCAGCAGCCAAGAAGTCAGCAGCAATCAGCCCCAGCATTTT,CASSQEVSSNQPQHF
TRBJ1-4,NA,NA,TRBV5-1,TGCGCCAGCAGCTTGGGCAACAGGGTTTTAGGTGAAAAACTGTTTTTT,CASSLGNRVLGEKLFF
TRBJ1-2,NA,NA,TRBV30,TGTGCCTGGAGGTCCCTCCCCCAGGCAGGGCAGTATGGCTACACCTTC,CAWRSLPQAGQYGYTF
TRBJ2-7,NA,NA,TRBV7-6,TGTGCCAGCAGCAACATTTTGCTCTCGCGACGGGAGATGTACGAGCAGTACTTC,CASSNILLSRREMYEQYF
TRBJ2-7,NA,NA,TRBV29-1,TGCAGCGTTGACGGGCTTGGGTACGAGCAGTACTTC,CSVDGLGYEQYF
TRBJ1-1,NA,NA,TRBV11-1,TGTGCCAGCAGCGAGTGGGGTAAGGGGACTGAAGCTTTCTTT,CASSEWGKGTEAFF